The 26 T cell receptor beta chains below were found in one sample sequenced in a study of Ad26.COV2.S vaccination and SARS-CoV-2 variants (dated by TCRdb to the early 2020s). The library was generated by the immunoSEQ multiplex PCR assay. TCRdb took over this immuneACCESS table, retaining in-frame rearrangements with V and J assigned. Such tables are incomplete; in checked studies, under half of the missing clones stem from an unresolved V gene, and the remainder is unexplained. For this sample the table gives nearly 400,000 clones, of which 89% were detected only once. About 1.9% of the sample is in the top ten clones. The treatment or condition label corresponds to: some 20 received Ad26.COV2.S at low or high dose, single or two shots; roughly five received placebo; per-sample allocation not given. Repertoires of vaccine and placebo recipients were sequenced from samples collected on day 63 after the first injection.

This specimen consisted of peripheral blood, obtained in a trial of Ad26.COV2.S vaccine versus placebo. The origin of the receptors is a person aged 18 to 59 who received the Ad26.COV2.S COVID-19 vaccine or a placebo.

The CDR3 DNA is TGTGCCAGCAGTGACCGAGGTGGGAATATGACGGGAGGAGGCACCGGGGAGCTGTTTTTT. Translating gives CASSDRGGNMTGGGTGELFF. This rearrangement joins TRBV6-4 to TRBJ2-2; 7 nucleotides match TRBD2. The V gene end was trimmed by 2 bases and the J gene end by 4 bases; junction bases not matched to a gene: 19. The CDR3 has 20 amino acids. Per the germline V gene, CDR1 is MRHNA and CDR2 is SNTAGT.

The J gene is TRBJ1-6, the V gene TRBV15; 7 nucleotides match TRBD1. CDR3 length: 17 residues. The germline CDR1 and CDR2 sequences are LNHNV and YYDKDF (reference sequence). The ends lost 0 bases at V and 7 bases at J; junction bases unmatched: 9. DNA for the CDR3: TGTGCCACCAGCAGAGATAGGTCGGCAGGGGGAAATTCACCCCTCCACTTT. Protein sequence: CATSRDRSAGGNSPLHF.

The rearrangement joins TRBV5-6 to TRBJ2-7; D is perhaps TRBD1 or TRBD2 (5 bases each). Germline V CDR1 and CDR2: SGHDT, YYEEEE. This CDR3 region has 15 residues. Trimming stripped 1 base from V and 2 bases from J, with 13 bases between. CDR3 in DNA: TGTGCCAGCAGCTTGTTGGTGAGGGGACCCTACGAGCAGTACTTC. It is translated as CASSLLVRGPYEQYF.

This clone was picked up one time. This chain uses TRBV19 with TRBJ2-5, with 11 bases identical to TRBD1. From germline, CDR1 is LNHDA and CDR2 SQIVND (reference sequence). Trimming cost V 0 bases and J 2 bases; bases outside gene matches: 14. The CDR3 is made up of 20 amino acids. The CDR3 nucleotides are TGTGCCAGTAGTATAGAATTCGCGGGTCTCGGGACAGGGGGACAAGAGACCCAGTACTTC. Amino acids: CASSIEFAGLGTGGQETQYF. The full variable domain, in which reference TRBV19 and TRBJ2-5 provide the parts outside the CDR3, is DGGITQSPKYLFRKEGQNVTLSCEQNLNHDAMYWYRQDPGQGLRLIYYSQIVNDFQKGDIAEGYSVSREKKESFPLTVTSAQKNPTAFYLCASSIEFAGLGTGGQETQYFGPGTRLLVL.

This clone was counted once. The chain is built from TRBV7-2 and TRBJ1-1; weak D call: TRBD1 (5 bases). This CDR3 is built from 13 residues. Deletions cut 0 bases from V and 8 bases from J, with 10 bases between. Germline V lookup: CDR1 SGHTA, CDR2 FQGNSA. The CDR3 spells CASSLAQGLEAFF. Here the CDR3 DNA reads TGTGCCAGCAGCTTAGCCCAGGGCCTCGAAGCTTTCTTT.

The CDR3 spells CASSRTTGRETQYF. In DNA, the CDR3 is TGTGCCAGCAGCCGGACAACGGGGAGAGAGACCCAGTACTTC. V and J are TRBV13 and TRBJ2-5; D is tentatively TRBD1 or TRBD2 (5 bases each). Germline lookup yields CDR1 PRHDT and CDR2 FYEKMQ (reference sequence). The CDR3 has 14 residues. Trimming cost V 5 bases and J 4 bases, with 14 bases left between them.

This clone was seen a handful of times. The CDR3 loop reads CASSPDRNNEKLFF. DNA of the CDR3: TGCGCCAGCAGCCCGGACAGGAACAATGAAAAACTGTTTTTT. V and J are TRBV5-1 and TRBJ1-4; 7 nucleotides agree with TRBD1. V shed 4 bases and J 5 bases; nucleotides not matched to a gene: 5. The CDR3 has 14 amino acids. Looked up from germline, CDR1 is SGHRS and CDR2 is YFSETQ. Together with reference TRBV5-1 and TRBJ1-4, the CDR3 gives the full variable domain: KAGVTQTPRYLIKTRGQQVTLSCSPISGHRSVSWYQQTPGQGLQFLFEYFSETQRNKGNFPGRFSGRQFSNSRSEMNVSTLELGDSALYLCASSPDRNNEKLFFGSGTQLSVL.

The rearrangement joins TRBV19 to TRBJ1-1, with D maybe TRBD1 (6 bases). The V gene lost 6 bases and the J gene lost 1 base, with 15 bases spanning the gap. Germline V CDR1 and CDR2: LNHDA, SQIVND (reference sequence). The CDR3 covers 15 residues. The CDR3 sequence: CASSVRGHTNTEAFF. The CDR3 coding sequence is TGTGCCAGTAGCGTAAGGGGACATACGAACACTGAAGCTTTCTTT.

This chain connects TRBV19 to TRBJ1-2; 7 positions agree with TRBD1. From germline, CDR1 is LNHDA and CDR2 SQIVND (reference sequence). CDR3 size: 14 residues. J gave up 3 bases and V 5 bases, and 6 bases lay outside the gene matches. The chain's CDR3 is CASSVKTGDYGYTF. The CDR3 nucleotides read TGTGCCAGTAGTGTTAAAACAGGGGACTATGGCTACACCTTC.

This sequence joins TRBV20-1 and TRBJ1-5; tentatively, D is TRBD1 (6 bases). This CDR3 region has 13 residues. V was trimmed by 3 bases and J by 6 bases, leaving 12 bases between them. CDR1 and CDR2 (germline): DFQATT, SNEGSKA (reference sequence). In DNA, the CDR3 is TGCAGTGCTAGTCCAGGGGTGATTCAGCCCCAGCATTTT. Translating it yields CSASPGVIQPQHF.

This clone has just one count. This sequence joins TRBV24-1 and TRBJ2-3, with 7 bases identical to TRBD1. This CDR3 comprises 14 residues. CDR1 is KGHDR and CDR2 is SFDVKD in the germline V gene. V was pared by 2 bases and J by 7 bases, with 5 bases of the junction left unmatched. CDR3 in amino acids: CATSDWGQSYTQYF. The CDR3 coding sequence is TGTGCCACCAGTGATTGGGGACAGAGTTATACGCAGTATTTT.

The V gene is TRBV4-1, the J gene TRBJ2-7, with D maybe TRBD1 (5 bases). The germline gives CDR1 MGHRA, CDR2 YSYEKL. This CDR3 spans 12 amino acids. With 1 base removed from V and 9 bases from J, the gap between germline ends came to 10 bases. CDR3 DNA: TGCGCCAGCAGCCAAGGGGGCATGGCGCAGTACTTC. It is translated as CASSQGGMAQYF.

The chain links TRBV29-1 to TRBJ1-2; perhaps TRBD1 as D (5 bases). The CDR3 is 15 amino acids. V lost 0 bases to trimming and J lost 4 bases, with 15 bases between them. Germline V lookup: CDR1 SQVTM, CDR2 ANQGSEA. As DNA, the CDR3 is TGCAGCGTTGAAGATCTGGGACCGGCAGGCTATGGCTACACCTTC. Its translation: CSVEDLGPAGYGYTF.

The chain has TRBV4-2 and TRBJ1-3; D uncertain. The CDR3 runs to 16 residues. Trimming stripped 1 base from V and 4 bases from J, with 14 bases between. Germline V gene data show CDR1 as LGHNA and CDR2 as YNFKEQ. CDR3: CASSQVPPGFGNTIYF. CDR3 in DNA: TGTGCCAGCAGCCAAGTCCCCCCGGGGTTCGGAAACACCATATATTTT.

This chain uses TRBV10-3 with TRBJ1-4; a weak D match, TRBD1 (5 bases). Germline values: CDR1 ENHRY, CDR2 SYGVKD. This CDR3 region has 16 residues. The V and J ends lost 3 bases and 4 bases respectively, with 15 bases between them. This CDR3 reads CAISERGTENNEKLFF. DNA for the CDR3: TGTGCCATCAGTGAAAGAGGGACCGAAAATAATGAAAAACTGTTTTTT.

This chain joins TRBV7-2 and TRBJ2-7; no clear D. V shed 1 base and J shed 6 bases, with 13 bases lying between them. The CDR3 is 14 amino acids. Germline V CDR1 and CDR2: SGHTA, FQGNSA. Written as DNA, the CDR3 is TGTGCCAGCAGCTTAGGCACTGGGCCCCGCGAGCAGTACTTC. Protein: CASSLGTGPREQYF.

This chain uses TRBV4-1 with TRBJ2-7; D assignment may be TRBD1 or TRBD2 (5 bases each). The germline gives CDR1 MGHRA, CDR2 YSYEKL. The CDR3 totals 16 residues. The V end was cut by 0 bases, the J end by 1 base, with 13 bases between. The CDR3 loop is CASSQDTGPSSYEQYF. The CDR3 coding sequence is TGCGCCAGCAGCCAAGATACGGGGCCAAGTTCCTACGAGCAGTACTTC.

The chain uses TRBV9 and TRBJ2-1, with D possibly matching TRBD1 (6 bases). V lost 4 bases, J lost 0 bases, and 17 bases lay in between. CDR1 SGDLS and CDR2 YYNGEE come from the germline V gene. CDR3 length equals 17 residues. CDR3 nucleotides: TGTGCCAGCAGCTTTACAGGGACCTCTAGCTCCTACAATGAGCAGTTCTTC. It yields the protein CASSFTGTSSSYNEQFF. Combining the CDR3 with reference TRBV9 and TRBJ2-1 gives the whole variable domain DSGVTQTPKHLITATGQRVTLRCSPRSGDLSVYWYQQSLDQGLQFLIQYYNGEERAKGNILERFSAQQFPDLHSELNLSSLELGDSALYFCASSFTGTSSSYNEQFFGPGTRLTVL.

This chain joins TRBV18 and TRBJ2-1, with D perhaps being TRBD1 or TRBD2 (6 bases each). Trimming removed 2 bases at V and 6 bases at J, with 11 bases between. Germline CDR1 and CDR2: KGHSH and LQKENI. The CDR3 is made up of 14 amino acids. The CDR3 protein is CASSPERGVNEQFF. The CDR3 bases are TGTGCCAGCTCACCAGAGAGGGGGGTCAATGAGCAGTTCTTC. Combining the CDR3 with reference TRBV18 and TRBJ2-1 gives the whole variable domain NAGVMQNPRHLVRRRGQEARLRCSPMKGHSHVYWYRQLPEEGLKFMVYLQKENIIDESGMPKERFSAEFPKEGPSILRIQQVVRGDSAAYFCASSPERGVNEQFFGPGTRLTVL.

The rearrangement links TRBV5-1 to TRBJ2-5, with TRBD1 matching over 8 bases. The germline gives CDR1 SGHRS, CDR2 YFSETQ. Trimming took 4 bases from V and 4 from J; bases not matched to a gene: 15. The CDR3 consists of 17 residues. CDR3 amino acids: CASSQSAGGAGRETQYF. The CDR3 bases are TGCGCCAGCAGCCAATCGGCAGGGGGCGCGGGACGAGAGACCCAGTACTTC.

This chain links TRBV2 with TRBJ2-1, with TRBD2 identical over 9 bases. This CDR3 spans 16 amino acids. After removal of 2 bases from V and 0 bases from J, the junction contained 2 bases not matched to a gene. Germline V gene data show CDR1 as SNHLY and CDR2 as FYNNEI. The CDR3 coding sequence is TGTGCCAGCAGTGAATTTAGCGGGAGCTCCTACAATGAGCAGTTCTTC. Translation: CASSEFSGSSYNEQFF. The full variable domain, rest sourced from reference TRBV2 and TRBJ2-1, is EPEVTQTPSHQVTQMGQEVILRCVPISNHLYFYWYRQILGQKVEFLVSFYNNEISEKSEIFDDQFSVERPDGSNFTLKIRSTKLEDSAMYFCASSEFSGSSYNEQFFGPGTRLTVL.

The V and J genes are TRBV28 and TRBJ2-4; 11 bases agree with TRBD1. Germline loops: CDR1 MDHEN, CDR2 SYDVKM. V lost 5 bases and J lost 8; bases outside the gene matches: 2. The length of the CDR3 is 13 residues. The DNA for the CDR3 is TGTGCCAGCAGTCCGGGACAGGGGGACATTCAGTACTTC. It yields the protein CASSPGQGDIQYF.

V gene TRBV9 combines with J gene TRBJ1-1; 7 bases are shared with TRBD1. CDR3 length equals 14 residues. V trimming: 4 bases; J trimming: 0 bases; junction bases outside the gene matches: 3. Germline V gene lookup returns CDR1 SGDLS and CDR2 YYNGEE. The DNA of the CDR3 is TGTGCCAGCAGCAAGGGACAGATGAACACTGAAGCTTTCTTT. Translated, it gives CASSKGQMNTEAFF.

This chain uses TRBV7-6 with TRBJ2-3; a weak D match, TRBD2 (5 bases). The CDR3 is 13 amino acids. CDR1 is SGHVS, CDR2 FNYEAQ, per germline. V lost 5 bases and J 4 bases, leaving 10 bases between the germline ends. The CDR3, as DNA: TGTGCCAGCAGCCTTAGCGTTCCAGATACGCAGTATTTT. Its translation is CASSLSVPDTQYF.

The genes are TRBV30 and TRBJ2-6; D unresolved. V gave up 1 base and J gave up 0 bases, with 13 bases separating them. The CDR3 is 17 residues long. Germline V gene sequence: CDR1 GTSNPN, CDR2 SVGIG (reference sequence). The CDR3 DNA reads as TGTGCCTGGAGTGCGACTCGAATGAGCTCTGGGGCCAACGTCCTGACTTTC. Residues: CAWSATRMSSGANVLTF. Together with reference TRBV30 and TRBJ2-6, the CDR3 gives the full variable domain: SQTIHQWPATLVQPVGSPLSLECTVEGTSNPNLYWYRQAAGRGLQLLFYSVGIGQISSEVPQNLSASRPQDRQFILSSKKLLLSDSGFYLCAWSATRMSSGANVLTFGAGSRLTVL.

This clone has only one observation. The rearrangement links TRBV6-2 or TRBV6-3 to TRBJ2-7; TRBD2 matches 10 bases. Germline CDR1 and CDR2: MNHEY and SVGEGT. This CDR3 region has 18 residues. J lost 3 bases, V lost 0 bases, and 11 bases had no gene match. The CDR3 reads CASSYSPGLANSIYEQYF. CDR3 DNA: TGTGCCAGCAGTTACTCGCCGGGACTAGCGAACTCGATCTACGAGCAGTACTTC.